These 32 T cell receptor beta chains share one sample of origin, sequenced in a study of blood T cells in healthy people across ages. A second PCR of about 7 to 12 cycles used a sample-barcoded 5' primer and a J-beta primer mix. TCRdb passed the 5' RACE reads through MiXCR, listing each CDR3 protein once. The data contain around 800,000 distinct CDR3 sequences, 20% to 30% of them seen just once; the ten biggest clones take up 3%. Another study also made use of these data, one on T cells of mothers and their children.

Sequences were obtained from blood. Source of these receptors: a boy younger than 18 in good health.

This clonotype was recorded a few times. V usage is TRBV6-6 and J usage is TRBJ2-5; D not certain. The CDR3 is 17 amino acids. The ends were cut back, 4 bases at V and 7 bases at J, with 25 bases in the middle. Germline CDR1 reads MNHNY; CDR2 reads SVGAGI (reference sequence). The CDR3 nucleotides are TGTGCCAGCAGTTCCCAGCCACCACCTCTAGGGATCGGGACCCAGTACTTC. Translated: CASSSQPPPLGIGTQYF.

The rearrangement joins TRBV28 to TRBJ2-4; 7 bases are a match to TRBD1. The CDR3 spans 16 residues. The junction had 9 bases not matched to a gene; V was cut back by 7 bases and J by 0 bases. Germline V lookup: CDR1 MDHEN, CDR2 SYDVKM. The CDR3 DNA reads TGTGCCAGCACAGGGGACAGTACCCTAGCCAAAAACATTCAGTACTTC. This sequence encodes CASTGDSTLAKNIQYF.

With respect to this clonotype: Compared with germline, one end of the junction differs, possibly owing to a read error. The chain links TRBV3-1 to TRBJ2-1, with D possibly being TRBD2 (7 bases). The CDR3 consists of 19 residues. Germline V gene lookup returns CDR1 LGHDT and CDR2 YNNKEL (reference sequence). Here the CDR3 reads CARSQEWAAEGGPGNEQFF. For the CDR3, the DNA is TGTGCCCGCAGCCAAGAATGGGCCGCGGAGGGGGGGCCCGGCAATGAGCAGTTCTTC.

J is TRBJ1-2 and V is TRBV2, with D tentatively TRBD1 (6 bases). Trimming pared 7 bases from V and 7 bases from J, leaving 16 bases between. The CDR3 is 13 amino acids. In germline, CDR1 is SNHLY, CDR2 FYNNEI. As DNA, the CDR3 is TGTGCCAGCACGCCCGGGGGGCAGTTTGGCTACACCTTC. Encoded protein: CASTPGGQFGYTF.

This sequence joins TRBV30 and TRBJ2-3; 7 bases are a match to TRBD1. The CDR3 length is 15 residues. The J segment lost 1 base and the V segment lost 3 bases, leaving 7 bases of the junction unmatched. Per germline, CDR1 GTSNPN and CDR2 SVGIG (reference sequence). The CDR3 coding sequence is TGTGCCTGGAGCGCCGACAGGGCGGGCACAGATACGCAGTATTTT. It translates to CAWSADRAGTDTQYF.

The chain employs TRBV28 and TRBJ2-3; TRBD2 agrees at 10 bases. J lost 2 bases, V lost 6 bases, and 14 bases had no gene match. CDR1 is MDHEN and CDR2 is SYDVKM in the germline V gene. The CDR3 spans 18 residues. The CDR3 loop reads CASRAGLAGVLPTDTQYF. CDR3 nucleotide sequence: TGTGCCAGCAGAGCGGGGCTAGCGGGGGTGCTTCCCACAGATACGCAGTATTTT.

The chain has TRBV12-3 or TRBV12-4 and TRBJ1-5; D is possibly TRBD1 (6 bases). The CDR3 covers 15 residues. V was pared by 1 base and J by 2 bases, with 9 bases between. CDR3: CASSLVAGGNQPQHF. The CDR3 DNA sequence: TGTGCCAGCAGTTTAGTAGCAGGGGGCAATCAGCCCCAGCATTTT.

The rearrangement joins TRBV29-1 to TRBJ1-1; the D gene is possibly TRBD1 (5 bases). Germline loops: CDR1 SQVTM, CDR2 ANQGSEA. The CDR3 length is 13 residues. The germline V and J ends were trimmed by 3 bases and 0 bases, with 8 bases remaining between them. The CDR3 is CSVEYRMNTEAFF. CDR3 DNA: TGCAGCGTTGAGTACAGGATGAACACTGAAGCTTTCTTT. Full variable domain (rest looked up from reference TRBV29-1 and TRBJ1-1): SAVISQKPSRDICQRGTSLTIQCQVDSQVTMMFWYRQQPGQSLTLIATANQGSEATYESGFVIDKFPISRPNLTFSTLTVSNMSPEDSSIYLCSVEYRMNTEAFFGQGTRLTVV.

The chain recombines TRBV2 with TRBJ2-3; no reliable D call. The CDR3 runs 15 residues. Trimming left V 4 bases short and J 5 bases short, with 16 bases between. Germline V gene data show CDR1 as SNHLY and CDR2 as FYNNEI. CDR3 protein: CASSASSPMLDTQYF. The CDR3 DNA sequence: TGTGCCAGCAGTGCCTCCTCCCCAATGCTAGATACGCAGTATTTT.

The chain uses TRBV5-1 and TRBJ2-5, with 8 bases matching TRBD2. The last part of the DNA fits TRBJ2-1 better; the J call may be wrong. CDR3 length: 16 amino acids. The germline V gene has CDR1 SGHRS and CDR2 YFSETQ. CDR3 loop: CASSRGGGGGFDEQFF. DNA of the CDR3: TGCGCCAGCAGCCGGGGAGGAGGCGGGGGGTTTGATGAGCAGTTCTTC.

This clonotype was seen more than once but under ten times. The chain combines TRBV7-8 with TRBJ2-5; TRBD1 might be the D (6 bases). Near its end, the DNA agrees better with TRBJ2-1, so the J call may be wrong. Germline V lookup: CDR1 SGHVS, CDR2 FQNEAQ. The CDR3 consists of 15 residues. CDR3 residues: CASSLDVTGDSEQFF. In DNA, the CDR3 is TGTGCCAGCAGCTTAGACGTGACAGGCGACAGTGAGCAGTTCTTC.

The chain employs TRBV12-3 or TRBV12-4 and TRBJ2-1; TRBD2 matches at 9 bases. The CDR3 consists of 18 residues. V shed 3 bases and J 0 bases; nucleotides not matched to a gene: 9. The CDR3 protein is CASSFVLSGGPSYNEQFF. In DNA form, the CDR3 reads TGTGCCAGCAGTTTTGTACTTAGCGGGGGCCCCTCCTACAATGAGCAGTTCTTC.

This clonotype appeared once. The CDR3 region is CASSLNGISGNTIYF. In DNA form, the CDR3 reads TGTGCCAGCAGCTTAAACGGGATCTCTGGAAACACCATATATTTT. J is TRBJ1-3 and V is TRBV7-9; the D is unclear. Germline loops: CDR1 SEHNR, CDR2 FQNEAQ (reference sequence). V was cut by 2 bases and J by 0 bases, with 8 bases left in between. The CDR3 length is 15 residues.

This chain joins TRBV12-3 or TRBV12-4 and TRBJ2-1; TRBD2 might be the D (6 bases). V lost 6 bases, J lost 5 bases, and 14 bases lay in between. The CDR3 length is 14 residues. Here the CDR3 reads CASSHSGRNNEQFF. For the CDR3, the DNA is TGTGCCAGCAGCCATAGCGGTCGAAACAATGAGCAGTTCTTC.

The chain employs TRBV12-3 or TRBV12-4 and TRBJ1-1; tentative D call: TRBD1 (5 bases). The V end lost 6 bases, the J end lost 5 bases, and 16 bases lay between the germline ends. The CDR3 totals 14 residues. The CDR3 reads CASSRDGTWTEAFF. The CDR3 DNA reads TGTGCCAGCAGCCGGGACGGGACGTGGACTGAAGCTTTCTTT.

This clonotype was detected ten times or more. This rearrangement joins TRBV2 to TRBJ1-2; no firm D call. The V and J ends lost 4 bases and 5 bases respectively, with 5 bases between them. This CDR3 is 11 amino acids long. Germline CDR1 is SNHLY and CDR2 is FYNNEI. DNA of the CDR3: TGTGCCAGCAGTGTGGGGTATGGCTACACCTTC. Its translation is CASSVGYGYTF. The variable domain in full, completed from reference TRBV2 and TRBJ1-2, reads EPEVTQTPSHQVTQMGQEVILRCVPISNHLYFYWYRQILGQKVEFLVSFYNNEISEKSEIFDDQFSVERPDGSNFTLKIRSTKLEDSAMYFCASSVGYGYTFGSGTRLTVV.

This clonotype was picked up a small number of times. V usage is TRBV7-3 and J usage is TRBJ2-6, with a tentative D call TRBD1 (6 bases). CDR1 and CDR2 from the germline V gene are SGHTA and FQGTGA. The CDR3 has 15 amino acids. V was cut by 5 bases and J by 4 bases, with 12 bases left in between. CDR3 nucleotide sequence: TGTGCCAGCAGCCCAGGGGTCCAGGGGGCCAACGTCCTGACTTTC. Protein: CASSPGVQGANVLTF.

This chain connects TRBV18 to TRBJ1-2, with a possible D match to TRBD1 (5 bases). Germline lookup yields CDR1 KGHSH and CDR2 LQKENI. The CDR3 covers 14 residues. V lost 2 bases and J lost 2, with 9 bases in between. CDR3 nucleotides: TGTGCCAGCTCACCAATCGACAGAAACTATGGCTACACCTTC. Amino acids: CASSPIDRNYGYTF.

The chain carries TRBV20-1 and TRBJ2-3; 10 bases fit TRBD2. The CDR3 consists of 15 residues. After removal of 2 bases from V and 6 bases from J, the junction contained 8 bases not matched to a gene. Germline CDR1 is DFQATT and CDR2 is SNEGSKA (reference sequence). The CDR3 region is CSARHSGRAVDTQYF. The CDR3 nucleotides read TGCAGTGCTAGACACAGCGGGAGGGCCGTGGATACGCAGTATTTT.

The chain is built from TRBV2 and TRBJ2-7; no reliable D call. There are 13 residues in the CDR3. Germline CDR1 reads SNHLY; CDR2 reads FYNNEI. V was trimmed by 7 bases and J by 4 bases, leaving 14 bases between them. In nucleotides, the CDR3 is TGTGCCAGCAACCCGGGTCTATCGTACGAGCAGTACTTC. This encodes CASNPGLSYEQYF.

The genes are TRBV5-1 and TRBJ2-1; D ambiguous. This CDR3 spans 13 amino acids. CDR1 and CDR2 (germline): SGHRS, YFSETQ. V shed 2 bases and J shed 5 bases, with 8 bases lying between them. In nucleotides, the CDR3 is TGCGCCAGCAGCTTCTGGGGTAACAATGAGCAGTTCTTC. Protein product: CASSFWGNNEQFF. Together with reference TRBV5-1 and TRBJ2-1, the CDR3 gives the full variable domain: KAGVTQTPRYLIKTRGQQVTLSCSPISGHRSVSWYQQTPGQGLQFLFEYFSETQRNKGNFPGRFSGRQFSNSRSEMNVSTLELGDSALYLCASSFWGNNEQFFGPGTRLTVL.

A few counts support this clonotype. This rearrangement joins TRBV29-1 to TRBJ2-2, with 9 bases lining up with TRBD1. The CDR3 length is 14 residues. V gave up 7 bases and J gave up 7 bases; unmatched junction bases: 10. Germline lookup yields CDR1 SQVTM and CDR2 ANQGSEA. CDR3 bases: TGCAGCGCGGAACAGGGGGCGAGGAACGGGGAGCTGTTTTTT. This encodes CSAEQGARNGELFF.

This clonotype showed up just a few times. The junction differs from germline at one of its ends, possibly a read error. The V gene is TRBV9, the J gene TRBJ2-7; D is possibly TRBD2 (6 bases). CDR1 is SGDLS and CDR2 is YYNGEE in the germline V gene. The CDR3 runs to 13 residues. CDR3 residues: CASNVGGVGEQYF. DNA for the CDR3: TGTGCCAGCAACGTAGGAGGGGTAGGCGAGCAGTACTTC.

This sequence joins TRBV6-5 and TRBJ2-2, with 7 bases fitting TRBD1. This CDR3 region has 13 residues. V lost 7 bases, J lost 5 bases, and 4 bases stayed unmatched. Germline CDR1 is MNHEY and CDR2 is SVGAGI. The CDR3 DNA is TGTGCCAGCACCAACAGGGGAACCGGGGAGCTGTTTTTT. Amino acids: CASTNRGTGELFF.

The chain recombines TRBV27 with TRBJ2-7; 8 positions agree with TRBD1. The CDR3 loop spans 14 amino acids. The V and J ends lost 5 bases and 5 bases, in that order; junction bases with no gene match: 8. CDR1 is MNHEY and CDR2 is SMNVEV in the germline V gene (reference sequence). The CDR3 reads CASSPYDRGDEQYF. The CDR3 DNA reads TGTGCCAGCAGTCCCTACGACAGGGGTGACGAGCAGTACTTC.

This clonotype was detected a few times. CDR3 in DNA: TGTGCCAGCAGCTTAGGACAAGCCTCCTCCACTGAAAAACTGTTTTTT. Translated: CASSLGQASSTEKLFF. J is TRBJ1-4 and V is TRBV7-9; D is ambiguous. V was shortened by 1 base and J by 7 bases, with 16 bases between the two germline ends. The CDR3 is made up of 16 amino acids. CDR1 SEHNR and CDR2 FQNEAQ come from the germline V gene (reference sequence). Complete variable domain (other parts from reference TRBV7-9 and TRBJ1-4): DTGVSQNPRHKITKRGQNVTFRCDPISEHNRLYWYRQTLGQGPEFLTYFQNEAQLEKSRLLSDRFSAERPKGSFSTLEIQRTEQGDSAMYLCASSLGQASSTEKLFFGSGTQLSVL.

The chain uses TRBV4-1 and TRBJ2-2; weak D call: TRBD1 (5 bases). Trimming stripped 0 bases from V and 4 bases from J, with 15 bases between. Germline V gene data show CDR1 as MGHRA and CDR2 as YSYEKL. The length of the CDR3 is 17 residues. This chain's CDR3 is CASSQETEERGTGELFF. The CDR3 DNA reads TGCGCCAGCAGCCAAGAGACGGAAGAAAGGGGCACCGGGGAGCTGTTTTTT.

This clonotype was seen at least ten times. At one of its ends the junction is not consistent with the germline gene, which may arise from a read error. The chain uses TRBV5-1 and TRBJ2-7; the D is unclear. The CDR3 runs 12 residues. The germline CDR1 and CDR2 sequences are SGHRS and YFSETQ. CDR3 amino acids: CASSLESYEQYF. CDR3 nucleotides: TGTGCCAGCAGTTTAGAATCCTACGAGCAGTACTTC.

This clonotype was seen only a few times. The chain uses TRBV20-1 and TRBJ2-7, with TRBD2 identical over 11 bases. There are 15 residues in the CDR3. The trim removed 6 bases at V and 0 bases at J, leaving 7 bases unmatched. Germline lookup yields CDR1 DFQATT and CDR2 SNEGSKA (reference sequence). The CDR3 spells CSAATSGESSYEQYF. In DNA, the CDR3 is TGCAGTGCCGCGACTAGCGGGGAAAGCTCCTACGAGCAGTACTTC.

A few counts support this clonotype. The chain joins TRBV6-1 to TRBJ2-7; 9 bases fit TRBD1. This CDR3 contains 14 residues. V shed 4 bases, J shed 7 bases, and the junction held 8 bases outside the gene matches. Germline lookup yields CDR1 MNHNS and CDR2 SASEGT. CDR3 sequence reads: CASSVLGTGKEQYF. The CDR3 nucleotides are TGTGCCAGCAGTGTCCTTGGGACAGGGAAGGAGCAGTACTTC.

This clonotype was observed a handful of times. This rearrangement joins TRBV20-1 to TRBJ1-1, with D unclear. Germline values: CDR1 DFQATT, CDR2 SNEGSKA (reference sequence). The CDR3 is 13 amino acids. The V end lost 6 bases, the J end lost 4 bases, and 15 bases lay between the germline ends. In DNA form, the CDR3 reads TGCAGTGCGCGCGAACCGGGCAGCACTGAAGCTTTCTTT. It encodes CSAREPGSTEAFF.

This rearrangement joins TRBV29-1 to TRBJ2-5; TRBD1 matches at 8 bases. With 8 bases clipped from V and 4 bases from J, the junction kept 9 bases outside the gene matches. The CDR3 sequence is 13 residues long. CDR1 is SQVTM and CDR2 is ANQGSEA in the germline V gene. The CDR3 DNA is TGCAGCCAAGCGACAGGGGACGGAGAGACCCAGTACTTC. Translation gives CSQATGDGETQYF.